A single sample is the source of the 22 T cell receptor beta chains below, sequenced in a study of T cells in Graves' hyperthyroidism and ophthalmopathy (dated by TCRdb to 2018 to 2020). Receptor amplification or capture employed multiplex PCR. Data came from an Illumina HiSeq 2000. The TCR beta CDR3 regions were amplified from the RNA transcripts. The first round of RT-PCR for the TCR CDR3 was performed with the HTBI primer set and the Qiagen OneStep RT-PCR kit. TCRdb redid the processing of the public reads, applying fastp at Q25 and MiXCR, and retained in-frame beta chains. Here each entry gathers all rows of one CDR3 protein and keeps the most common genes and DNA. The sample yields around 400,000 distinct CDR3 sequences; 20% to 25% were counted once. The top ten clones comprise roughly 80% of the sample. The source material was blood. Receptors were obtained from a man between 45 and 60 years old with Graves' hyperthyroidism.

The J gene is TRBJ2-3, the V gene TRBV7-2, with a weak D call TRBD2 (5 bases). The CDR3 has 16 amino acids. Trimming took off 3 bases at V and 5 bases at J, with 18 bases between the two ends. Germline V gene sequence: CDR1 SGHTA, CDR2 FQGNSA. The CDR3 region is CASSLMAGHLGDTQYF. CDR3 nucleotide sequence: TGTGCCAGCAGCTTGATGGCGGGCCACCTAGGAGATACGCAGTATTTT.

This clonotype was observed many times. This chain links TRBV28 with TRBJ2-3; D is unresolved. Trimming took off 5 bases at V and 10 bases at J, with 13 bases between the two ends. CDR1 and CDR2 (germline): MDHEN, SYDVKM. This CDR3 comprises 12 residues. Here the CDR3 reads CASSLTSGPQYF. CDR3 nucleotides: TGTGCCAGCAGTCTTACTTCAGGTCCGCAGTATTTT.

This clonotype was detected a few times. V and J are TRBV11-2 and TRBJ2-2; 8 nucleotides align to TRBD2. V was pared by 5 bases and J by 3 bases, with 8 bases of the junction left unmatched. The CDR3 spans 16 residues. CDR1 and CDR2 (germline): SGHAT, FQNNGV. The CDR3 coding sequence is TGTGCCAGCAGCCAAACCCCGGGGGGGTACACCGGGGAGCTGTTTTTT. Translating it yields CASSQTPGGYTGELFF. The full variable domain, rest sourced from reference TRBV11-2 and TRBJ2-2, is EAGVAQSPRYKIIEKRQSVAFWCNPISGHATLYWYQQILGQGPKLLIQFQNNGVVDDSQLPKDRFSAERLKGVDSTLKIQPAKLEDSAVYLCASSQTPGGYTGELFFGEGSRLTVL.

This clonotype came up once. The rearrangement links TRBV19 to TRBJ1-1, with D perhaps matching TRBD1 (5 bases). The CDR3 spans 14 residues. Trimming left V 10 bases short and J 1 base short, with 16 bases between. Germline V gene data show CDR1 as LNHDA and CDR2 as SQIVND (reference sequence). The chain's CDR3 is CAISPTGKNTEAFF. The CDR3 region has the DNA TGTGCCATCTCACCCACAGGCAAGAACACTGAAGCTTTCTTT.

The V gene is TRBV18, the J gene TRBJ2-1; TRBD2 is a possible D gene (5 bases). CDR1 and CDR2 (germline): KGHSH, LQKENI. The germline V and J ends were trimmed by 3 bases and 4 bases, with 7 bases remaining between them. The CDR3 extends over 13 amino acids. The CDR3 spells CASSPTRYNEQFF. As DNA, the CDR3 is TGTGCCAGCTCACCTACTAGATACAATGAGCAGTTCTTC.

This clonotype has at least ten counts. The genes are TRBV27 and TRBJ2-5; D possibly uses TRBD1 or TRBD2 (6 bases each). The V end was cut by 3 bases, the J end by 7 bases, with 15 bases between. Germline loops: CDR1 MNHEY, CDR2 SMNVEV (reference sequence). This CDR3 is built from 14 residues. CDR3 region: CASSFGGAVRTQYF. CDR3 bases: TGTGCCAGCAGTTTCGGGGGCGCGGTGCGGACCCAGTACTTC.

As regards this clonotype: Since the CDR3 does not end with the conserved phenylalanine or tryptophan, this likely comes from a read error. The chain recombines TRBV18 with TRBJ1-2; 11 nucleotides agree with TRBD1. Germline CDR1 is KGHSH and CDR2 is LQKENI. Germline trimming cut 0 bases from V and 8 bases from J; bases unmatched to any gene: 5. The CDR3 runs 15 residues. CDR3 nucleotides: TGTGCCAGCTCACCACCCGGACAGGGGGCGAGCGGCTACACCGTC. Amino acid sequence: CASSPPGQGASGYTV.

Here the CDR3 reads CASSLLRAEETQYF. The CDR3 region has the DNA TGTGCCAGCAGTTTATTGCGGGCCGAAGAGACCCAGTACTTC. The chain has TRBV12-3 or TRBV12-4 and TRBJ2-5, with D possibly being TRBD2 (5 bases). V was trimmed by 2 bases and J by 3 bases, leaving 10 bases between them. CDR3 length equals 14 residues.

At least ten counts were recorded for this clonotype. The chain joins TRBV12-3 or TRBV12-4 to TRBJ1-1; TRBD1 agrees at 10 bases. With V trimmed by 6 bases and J by 2 bases, 3 bases remained unmatched. There are 14 residues in the CDR3. The CDR3 loop reads CASSPTGGNTEAFF. In DNA form, the CDR3 reads TGTGCCAGCAGCCCGACAGGGGGCAACACTGAAGCTTTCTTT.

This clonotype was detected many times. The genes are TRBV18 and TRBJ2-7, with D perhaps matching TRBD1 (6 bases). The ends were cut back, 4 bases at V and 3 bases at J, with 10 bases in the middle. The germline CDR1 and CDR2 sequences are KGHSH and LQKENI. This CDR3 spans 13 amino acids. DNA for the CDR3: TGTGCCAGCTCACTCCAGGACAGCTACGAGCAGTACTTC. The encoded protein is CASSLQDSYEQYF.

This clonotype was detected a few times. The chain carries TRBV11-1 and TRBJ2-1; no clear D. The CDR3 covers 15 residues. Germline V gives CDR1 SGHAT, CDR2 FQDESV (reference sequence). V lost 1 base, J lost 6 bases, and 13 bases lay in between. The CDR3 is CASSLEPSGVNEQFF. CDR3 sequence (DNA): TGTGCCAGCAGCTTAGAGCCGAGTGGGGTCAATGAGCAGTTCTTC.

This clonotype was found a few times. The rearrangement uses TRBV2 and TRBJ1-2; no clear D. V was cut by 6 bases and J by 7 bases, with 9 bases left in between. The germline CDR1 and CDR2 sequences are SNHLY and FYNNEI. This CDR3 is built from 11 residues. Written as DNA, the CDR3 is TGTGCCAGCAGACGAAATTTTGGCTACACCTTC. This encodes CASRRNFGYTF.

The sample holds many counts of this clonotype. The genes are TRBV11-3 and TRBJ2-7; a weak D match, TRBD2 (5 bases). Germline CDR1 and CDR2: SGHNT and YENEEA. The CDR3 is 14 residues long. V was trimmed by 4 bases and J by 3 bases, leaving 13 bases between them. The CDR3 nucleotides are TGTGCCAGCAGCTACCGCGGACTTGACTACGAGCAGTACTTC. This translates into CASSYRGLDYEQYF.

This clonotype was counted many times. The chain joins TRBV2 to TRBJ1-1, with 7 bases identical to TRBD1. Unmatched junction bases numbered 4, after V lost 5 bases and J lost 7 bases. The germline V gene has CDR1 SNHLY and CDR2 FYNNEI. CDR3 length equals 12 residues. The chain's CDR3 is CASSSGTDEAFF. CDR3 in DNA: TGTGCCAGCAGTTCCGGGACAGATGAAGCTTTCTTT.

This clonotype was detected only once. This chain connects TRBV5-4 to TRBJ1-2, with unresolved D. This CDR3 contains 13 residues. Germline CDR1 and CDR2: SGHNT and YYREEE (reference sequence). V gave up 0 bases and J gave up 8 bases, with 11 bases separating them. CDR3 bases: TGTGCCAGCAGCTTGGTGAATCCCGGGGGCTACACCTTC. Translated, it gives CASSLVNPGGYTF.

The chain recombines TRBV5-4 with TRBJ2-5, with 10 bases identical to TRBD1. This CDR3 is built from 16 residues. From germline, CDR1 is SGHNT and CDR2 YYREEE (reference sequence). Germline trimming cut 4 bases from V and 7 bases from J; bases unmatched to any gene: 13. The CDR3 reads CASSDGTGAVKRTQYF. CDR3 nucleotide sequence: TGTGCCAGCAGCGATGGGACAGGGGCGGTCAAGAGGACCCAGTACTTC.

This clonotype was counted many times. This rearrangement joins TRBV28 to TRBJ2-7, with no clear D. V shed 3 bases and J shed 0 bases, with 18 bases lying between them. This CDR3 contains 17 residues. Germline CDR1 and CDR2: MDHEN and SYDVKM. CDR3 protein: CASSLASWAGDSYEQYF. Here the CDR3 DNA reads TGTGCCAGCAGTTTGGCGTCCTGGGCAGGAGACTCCTACGAGCAGTACTTC.

This clonotype was observed a handful of times. The rearrangement uses TRBV13 and TRBJ2-7; unclear D gene. The CDR3 spans 13 residues. CDR1 PRHDT and CDR2 FYEKMQ come from the germline V gene (reference sequence). V lost 1 base, J lost 5 bases, and 9 bases lay in between. The CDR3 DNA is TGTGCCAGCAGCTTAGAAGCCACGCACGAGCAGTACTTC. Protein: CASSLEATHEQYF.

This clonotype was seen at least ten times. This chain links TRBV29-1 with TRBJ1-1; D uncertain. The CDR3 is made up of 13 amino acids. The V gene's germline CDR1 is SQVTM and CDR2 ANQGSEA. Trimming pared 2 bases from V and 0 bases from J, leaving 7 bases between. The CDR3 spells CSVEPYMNTEAFF. Here the CDR3 DNA reads TGCAGCGTTGAACCTTATATGAACACTGAAGCTTTCTTT.

This clonotype has at least ten counts. The J gene is TRBJ1-1, the V gene TRBV29-1; TRBD1 aligns across 7 bases. Germline V CDR1 and CDR2: SQVTM, ANQGSEA. V lost 3 bases, J lost 3 bases, and 4 bases stayed unmatched. The CDR3 consists of 13 residues. CDR3 nucleotide sequence: TGCAGCGTTGAGAGACAGGGCTACACTGAAGCTTTCTTT. It codes for CSVERQGYTEAFF.

Only a few counts were recorded for this clonotype. The chain joins TRBV2 to TRBJ1-5, with D tentatively TRBD1 (5 bases). Germline V gene sequence: CDR1 SNHLY, CDR2 FYNNEI. The CDR3 has 14 amino acids. V lost 3 bases, J lost 4 bases, and 10 bases lay in between. CDR3 sequence reads: CASSDLDINQPQHF. CDR3 DNA: TGTGCCAGCAGTGACCTGGACATAAATCAGCCCCAGCATTTT.

Regarding this clonotype: One junction end does not reproduce the germline sequence, and a read error may be involved. This chain uses TRBV6-2 or TRBV6-3 with TRBJ2-7; maybe TRBD1 (5 bases). In germline, CDR1 is MNHEY, CDR2 SVGEGT. This CDR3 comprises 11 residues. The CDR3 DNA is TGTGCCAGCAATTACTCAGGGAAGCAGTACTTC. Translated, it gives CASNYSGKQYF.